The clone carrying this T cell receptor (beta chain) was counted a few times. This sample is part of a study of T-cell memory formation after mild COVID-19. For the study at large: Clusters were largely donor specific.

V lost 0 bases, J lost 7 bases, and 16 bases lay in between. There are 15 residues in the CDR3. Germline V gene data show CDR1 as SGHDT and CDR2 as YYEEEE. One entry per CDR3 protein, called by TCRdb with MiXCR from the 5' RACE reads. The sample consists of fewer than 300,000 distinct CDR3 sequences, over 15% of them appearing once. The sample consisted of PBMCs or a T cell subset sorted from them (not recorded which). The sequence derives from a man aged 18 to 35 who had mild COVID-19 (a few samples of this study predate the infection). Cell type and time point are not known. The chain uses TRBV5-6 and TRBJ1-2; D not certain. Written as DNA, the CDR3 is TGTGCCAGCAGCTTGGAACTACACTTTCTGGGTGGCTACACCTTC. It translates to CASSLELHFLGGYTF.